These T cell receptor gamma chains were read from a single sample in a study of Vδ1+ human thymocytes. TCRdb reanalysed the multiplex PCR reads via CATT. The sample holds about 27,000 gamma-chain clones, roughly 20% seen once. The source material was Vdelta1+ gamma-delta thymocytes from the thymus. These receptor sequences come from a boy under two years old who had congenital heart surgery. CDR3s include the opening cysteine and the closing phenylalanine or tryptophan. A clone size is listed for some rows: how often the clone was seen (once, few, many), or a class if it is expanded.

v_call clone_size cdr3_aa
TRGV3 few CATWDMSDWIKTF
TRGV9 few CALWEAQEGYKKLF
TRGV4 . CATWDRPRVRGKLF
TRGV2 few CATWDAPREVYKKLF
TRGV4 few CATWERDWIKTF
TRGV4 . CATWDARGEKLF
TRGV3 few CATWDRPRKKLF
TRGV5 medium-sized CATWDRHDYKKLF
TRGV8 few CATWGTKGKKLF
TRGV3 few CATWDSHKRYYKKLF
TRGV5 few CATWGSYYKKLF
TRGV5 . CATWDSDQWDWIKTF
TRGV4 . CATWDGSFLDPFREKLF
TRGV3 few CATWDRRFYKKLF
TRGV4 . CATWDGVRVRYKKLF
TRGV2 . CATWDENKKLF
TRGV2 few CATWDGPVGHSDWIKTF
TRGV2 few CATWEKNYKKLF
TRGV3 once CATWDIITKDYKKLF
TRGV2 few CATWDGPGEKLF
TRGV9 . CALWEVLSGTTGWFKIF
TRGV9 . CALWEDSLVF
TRGV9 few CALWVWATGWFKIF
TRGV3 . CATWDRPIFYKKLF
TRGV9 . CALWEAWVYYKKLF
TRGV9 . CALWEVTTAWFKIF
TRGV8 . CATWGGSSDWIKTF
TRGV8 . CATFYYKKLF
TRGV9 few CALWEVLAKKLF
TRGV9 medium-sized CALWEAYKKLF
TRGV3 few CATWDRGYKDYKKLF
TRGV5 . CATWDIRTHYYKKLF
TRGV2 few CATWDGPYYKKLF
TRGV8 . CATWDRWSYYKKLF
TRGV4 few CATWDSWEKLF
TRGV9 . CALWEALNYYKKLF
TRGV4 few CATWAQNYYKKLF
TRGV3 . CATWFPYYKKLF
TRGV9 few CALWEARIYYKKLF
TRGV8 . CATWDRAYKKLF
TRGV2 . CATWDGHRKLF
TRGV2 once CAAWDISAGKLF
TRGV4 few CATWDGAPHPKKLF
TRGV9 few CALWDAYKKLF
TRGV4 . CATKYYKKLF
TRGV2 few CATWDRPDHYKKLF
TRGV5 . CATWDRLHPKKLF
TRGV4 few CATWDGEHYKKLF
TRGV4 . CATWDGPDEKLF
TRGV3 few CATWDGSKKLF
TRGV9 . CALWEVHPRNYYKKLF
TRGV2 medium-sized CATWDDYYKKLF
TRGV9 medium-sized CALWEGYKKLF
TRGV9 few CALWEGFYYKKLF